The sequence of this T cell receptor (beta chain) was determined in a study of cytomegalovirus exposure and HLA in healthy donors. Concerning this clone: Its specificity is not known.

13 Jbeta primers and 60 Vbeta primers were used for the PCR. The table came from immunoSEQ multiplex PCR; TCRdb's copy has only in-frame clones and leaves some out. The table counts roughly 140,000 clones; roughly 2.6% lies in the top ten. Germline V gives CDR1 SGHNT, CDR2 YYREEE (reference sequence). V shed 4 bases, J shed 8 bases, and the junction held 10 bases outside the gene matches. The CDR3 totals 14 residues. Whole-study results and caveats: In a later analysis, TCR beta V- and J-gene trimming was associated with a missense DCLRE1C variant.

Sequencing was performed on PBMCs. This receptor was obtained from a man aged 35 to 55 in good health and CMV-seronegative. The V call is TRBV5-4, the J call TRBJ1-1, with 8 bases matching TRBD1. The DNA for the CDR3 is TGTGCCAGCAGCCATCTATTACAGGGGGACGAAGCTTTCTTT. It specifies CASSHLLQGDEAFF.